This T cell receptor (beta chain) was observed in a study of blood T cells in healthy people across ages (dated by TCRdb to between 2015 and 2017). Notes on the research overall: In model experiments, roughly one uniquely barcoded TCR beta cDNA molecule per two T cells was captured by template switching. Age-related changes in TCR beta repertoire diversity were measured in the study by deep sequencing normalized with unique cDNA molecular identifiers. Using the same blood draw, the study looked at two additional independent replicas of 1 million unique cDNA reads for two donors, one aged 18 to 30 and the other aged 80 or older. The donors were divided into four age groups: young (average approximately 17 years), middle-aged (about 39), aged (about 61) and long-lived (82). To avoid experimental bias, donors of different ages were distributed randomly across sequencing lanes.

Receptor libraries were prepared by 5' RACE. Sequencing used an Illumina HiSeq 2500. A second 7 to 11 cycle PCR used a sample-barcoded 5' primer and a J-beta primer mix. A unique molecular identifier was introduced onto each TCR beta cDNA molecule by a template-switch 5' adaptor carrying 12 random nucleotides. Each sample yielded at least 2.5 million CDR3-containing paired-end reads. First-strand cDNA was synthesized from all RNA with the Mint cDNA synthesis kit, primed by a TRBC-specific oligonucleotide. All cDNA was treated with uracil-DNA glycosylase and then went through a first 18-cycle PCR with the universal primers M1SS and BC2_uni_R. In the original analysis: For normalization, 1 million high-quality reads, each with a distinct molecular identifier, were randomly selected from each sample. Instead of being binned into consensus sequences, reads with shared molecular identifiers were discarded. MiTCR, run with a Q25 quality threshold and the strictest error-elimination algorithm, handled CDR3 identification, clonotype clustering and error correction. Lower-bound total TCR beta diversity was estimated with a nonparametric unseen species model using Euler transformation. TCRdb ran its own pipeline on the public reads, namely fastp trimming at Q25 and MiXCR clone calling, and kept in-frame beta chains. Each record represents a unique CDR3 protein, reported with the most common genes and DNA among its rows. TCRdb's processing, not the study's, gives the V and J calls here. In all, the sample holds 1,500,000 or so distinct CDR3 sequences, and around 40% of those were seen once. The top ten clones comprise 4% of the sample.

Summary of the overall study and its limitations: As age increased, observed TCR beta diversity per million T cells dropped in a roughly linear way, and a significant reduction was already evident by age approximately 40. Estimates of total diversity based on one million sequenced T cells were considered lower bounds and underestimates. The CMV infection status of donors was not known, potentially confounding age-related changes in expanded clonotypes. Bulk unsorted PBMC profiling prevented conclusive comparison of naive and antigen-experienced compartments. A strong correlation was found between observed TCR beta diversity and the percentage of naive T cells measured by flow cytometry. Compared with the aged group, the long-lived group had more naive CD4+ T cells, fewer expanded clones and increased TCR diversity, suggesting age selection.

About this clonotype: Its antigen specificity is not known. Base-call qualities are not available, and no considerably larger clone is one nucleotide away.

The 39 donors, aged roughly 6 to 100 years, were systemically healthy Caucasian individuals from Russia. Ten milliliters of peripheral blood were drawn from each donor into EDTA-treated Vacutainer tubes. Ficoll-Paque density-gradient centrifugation was used to isolate PBMCs, with at least 6.5 million per sample. Trizol reagent was used to extract total RNA from PBMCs, with at least 6 micrograms per sample. For every donor, an aliquot of PBMCs went through flow cytometry to measure the percentages of naive CD45RAhigh/CD27high T cells. The germline V gene yields MDHEN for CDR1 and SYDVKM for CDR2. The CDR3 runs 15 amino acids, cysteine and phenylalanine included. Only the CDR3 DNA is retained, 45 bases long and in frame from the first base. V and J lose 2 bases and 4 bases, and a span of 12 bases separates them.

The specimen sequenced was blood. The chain is assembled from TRBV28 and TRBJ1-3; no confident D gene assignment can be made. The TCR originated in a woman younger than 35 in good health. The CDR3 here reads CASSLVGRLGNTIYF. The DNA sequence follows: TGTGCCAGCAGTTTAGTAGGTCGGTTGGGAAACACCATATATTTT.